The T cell receptor (beta chain) described here comes from a study of monozygotic twins with inflammatory bowel disease. In the case of this clonotype: Antigen unknown.

Study-wide points: IBD patients carried less diverse TCRbeta repertoires (inverse Simpson) than healthy co-twins. No separation of different T cell subtypes was possible.

Starting material for each TCR library was roughly 3,300 ng of total RNA. The template switching step added UMIs that contained a 6-nucleotide sample barcode. Reprocessing the 5' RACE reads, TCRdb reports a single entry for every CDR3 protein and omits DNA. Recorded here are more than 300,000 distinct CDR3 sequences; the top ten clones represent more than 4.5%. The source is a human donor with ulcerative colitis or Crohn's disease, or a healthy co-twin of an affected twin (not recorded which). The sample comprised blood.

This CDR3 reads CATSDSGTSGRLFNEQFF. The gene calls are TRBV24-1 and TRBJ2-1; no DNA is available, so the TRBD2 call from TCRdb remains unchecked. Germline loops: CDR1 KGHDR, CDR2 SFDVKD. The length of the CDR3 is 18 residues.